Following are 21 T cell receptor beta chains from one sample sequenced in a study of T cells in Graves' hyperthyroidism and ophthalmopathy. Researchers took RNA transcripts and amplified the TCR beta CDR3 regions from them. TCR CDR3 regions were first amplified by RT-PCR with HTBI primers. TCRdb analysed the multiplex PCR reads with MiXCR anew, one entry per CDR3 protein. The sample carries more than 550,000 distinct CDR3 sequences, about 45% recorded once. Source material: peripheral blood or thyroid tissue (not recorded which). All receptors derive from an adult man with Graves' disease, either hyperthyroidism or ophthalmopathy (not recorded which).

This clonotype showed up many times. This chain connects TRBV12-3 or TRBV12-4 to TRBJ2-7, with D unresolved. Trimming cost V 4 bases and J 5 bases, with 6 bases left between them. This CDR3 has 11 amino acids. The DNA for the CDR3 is TGTGCCAGCAGTTCGGCGGACGAGCAGTACTTC. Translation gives CASSSADEQYF.

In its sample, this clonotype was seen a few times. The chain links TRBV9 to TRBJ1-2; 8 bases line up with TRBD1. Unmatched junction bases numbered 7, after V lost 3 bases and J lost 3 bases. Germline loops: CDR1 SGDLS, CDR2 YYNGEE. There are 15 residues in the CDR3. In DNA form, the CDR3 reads TGTGCCAGCAGCGAAGACGGACAGGGTGACTATGGCTACACCTTC. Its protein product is CASSEDGQGDYGYTF.

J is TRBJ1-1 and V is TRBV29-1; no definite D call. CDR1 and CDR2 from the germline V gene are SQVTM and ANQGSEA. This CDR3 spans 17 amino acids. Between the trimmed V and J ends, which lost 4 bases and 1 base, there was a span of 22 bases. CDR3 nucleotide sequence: TGCAGCGTTGGTCCTGGGTCGAGGGTCAGACCGAACACTGAAGCTTTCTTT. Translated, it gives CSVGPGSRVRPNTEAFF.

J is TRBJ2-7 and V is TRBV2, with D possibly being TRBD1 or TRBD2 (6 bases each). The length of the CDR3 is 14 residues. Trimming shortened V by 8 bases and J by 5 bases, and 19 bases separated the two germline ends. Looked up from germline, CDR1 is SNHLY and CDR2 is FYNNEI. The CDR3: CASGGHRPGDEQYF. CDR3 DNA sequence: TGTGCCAGCGGGGGACATCGGCCGGGGGACGAGCAGTACTTC.

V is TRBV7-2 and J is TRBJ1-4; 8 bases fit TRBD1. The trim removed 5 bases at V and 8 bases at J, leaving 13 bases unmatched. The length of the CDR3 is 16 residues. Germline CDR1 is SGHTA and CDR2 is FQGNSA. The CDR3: CASSHPPGQGVEKLFF. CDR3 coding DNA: TGTGCCAGCAGCCACCCGCCAGGACAGGGCGTCGAAAAACTGTTTTTT.

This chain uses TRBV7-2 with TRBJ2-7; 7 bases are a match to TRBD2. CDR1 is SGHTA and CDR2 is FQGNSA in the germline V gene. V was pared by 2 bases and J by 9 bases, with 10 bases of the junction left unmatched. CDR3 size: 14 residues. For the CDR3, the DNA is TGTGCCAGCAGCTTATTCGGGGAGGGGTTCGGGCAGTACTTC. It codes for CASSLFGEGFGQYF.

In nucleotides, the CDR3 is TGCAGCGTTCTAGGACAGCATAATGAAAAACTGTTTTTT. Its protein product is CSVLGQHNEKLFF. V usage is TRBV29-1 and J usage is TRBJ1-4, with D perhaps TRBD1 (6 bases). The V and J ends lost 5 bases and 4 bases respectively, with 11 bases between them. CDR3 length: 13 residues. CDR1 and CDR2 (germline): SQVTM, ANQGSEA. Variable domain in full (rest from reference TRBV29-1 and TRBJ1-4): SAVISQKPSRDICQRGTSLTIQCQVDSQVTMMFWYRQQPGQSLTLIATANQGSEATYESGFVIDKFPISRPNLTFSTLTVSNMSPEDSSIYLCSVLGQHNEKLFFGSGTQLSVL.

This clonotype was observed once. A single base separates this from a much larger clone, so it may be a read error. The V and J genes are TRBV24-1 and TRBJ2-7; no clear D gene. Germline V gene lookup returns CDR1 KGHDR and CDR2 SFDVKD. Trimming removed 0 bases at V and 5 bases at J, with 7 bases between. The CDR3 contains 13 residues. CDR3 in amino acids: CATSDLGSHEQYF. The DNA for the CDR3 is TGTGCCACCAGTGATTTGGGAAGCCACGAGCAGTACTTC.

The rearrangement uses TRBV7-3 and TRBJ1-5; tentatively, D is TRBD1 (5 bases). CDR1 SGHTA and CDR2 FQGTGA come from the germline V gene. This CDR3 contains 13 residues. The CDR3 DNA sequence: TGTCCCCGACAGCGCCAGAGCAATCAGCCCCAGCATTTT. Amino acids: CPRQRQSNQPQHF. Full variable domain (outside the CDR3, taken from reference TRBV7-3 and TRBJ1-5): GAGVSQTPSNKVTEKGKYVELRCDPISGHTALYWYRQSLGQGPEFLIYFQGTGAADDSGLPNDRFFAVRPEGSVSTLKIQRTERGDSAVYLCPRQRQSNQPQHFGDGTRLSIL.

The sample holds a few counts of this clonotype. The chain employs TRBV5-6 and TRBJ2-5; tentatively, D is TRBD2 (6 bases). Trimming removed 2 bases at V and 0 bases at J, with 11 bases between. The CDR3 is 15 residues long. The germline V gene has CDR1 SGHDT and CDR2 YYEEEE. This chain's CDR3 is CASSLGGTNQETQYF. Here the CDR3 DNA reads TGTGCCAGCAGCTTAGGCGGGACGAACCAAGAGACCCAGTACTTC. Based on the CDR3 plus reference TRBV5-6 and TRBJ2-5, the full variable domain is DAGVTQSPTHLIKTRGQQVTLRCSPKSGHDTVSWYQQALGQGPQFIFQYYEEEERQRGNFPDRFSGHQFPNYSSELNVNALLLGDSALYLCASSLGGTNQETQYFGPGTRLLVL.

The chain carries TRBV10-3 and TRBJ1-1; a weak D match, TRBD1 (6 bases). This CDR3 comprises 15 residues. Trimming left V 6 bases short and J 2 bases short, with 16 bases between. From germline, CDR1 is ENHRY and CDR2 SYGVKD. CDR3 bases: TGTGCCATCAGCAACTCGAACAGGGTTAACACTGAAGCTTTCTTT. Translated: CAISNSNRVNTEAFF.

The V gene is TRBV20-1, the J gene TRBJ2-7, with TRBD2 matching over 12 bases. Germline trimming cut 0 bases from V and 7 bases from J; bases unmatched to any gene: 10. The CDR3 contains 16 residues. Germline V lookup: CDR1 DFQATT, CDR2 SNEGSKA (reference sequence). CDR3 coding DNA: TGCAGTGCTAGAGATTCGCGACTAGCGGGAGCTCGGGAGCAGTACTTC. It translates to CSARDSRLAGAREQYF.

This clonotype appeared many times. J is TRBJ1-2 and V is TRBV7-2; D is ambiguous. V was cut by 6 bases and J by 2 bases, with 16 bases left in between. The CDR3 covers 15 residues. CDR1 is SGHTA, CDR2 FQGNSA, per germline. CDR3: CASRPRTGSNYGYTF. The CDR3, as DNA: TGTGCCAGCAGGCCCCGAACGGGCAGCAACTATGGCTACACCTTC.

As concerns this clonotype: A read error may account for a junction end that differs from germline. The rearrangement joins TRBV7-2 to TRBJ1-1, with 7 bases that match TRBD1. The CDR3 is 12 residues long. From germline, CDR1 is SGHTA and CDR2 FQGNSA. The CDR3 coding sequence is TGTGCCAGCAGCCGGGACAGAGCTTCGAAGGAATTT. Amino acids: CASSRDRASKEF.

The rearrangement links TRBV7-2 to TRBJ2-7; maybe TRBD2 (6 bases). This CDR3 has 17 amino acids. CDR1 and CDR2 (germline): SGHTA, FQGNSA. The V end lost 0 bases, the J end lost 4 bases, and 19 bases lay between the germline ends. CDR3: CASSLAGPGAGWYEQYF. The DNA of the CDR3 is TGTGCCAGCAGCTTAGCGGGGCCTGGAGCGGGTTGGTACGAGCAGTACTTC.

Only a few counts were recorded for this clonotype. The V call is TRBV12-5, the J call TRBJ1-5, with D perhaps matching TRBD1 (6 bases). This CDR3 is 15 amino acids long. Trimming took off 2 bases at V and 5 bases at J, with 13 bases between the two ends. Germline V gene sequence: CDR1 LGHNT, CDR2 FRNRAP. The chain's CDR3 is CASGLFDRKDQPQHF. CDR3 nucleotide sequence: TGTGCTAGTGGTTTGTTCGACAGGAAAGATCAGCCCCAGCATTTT.

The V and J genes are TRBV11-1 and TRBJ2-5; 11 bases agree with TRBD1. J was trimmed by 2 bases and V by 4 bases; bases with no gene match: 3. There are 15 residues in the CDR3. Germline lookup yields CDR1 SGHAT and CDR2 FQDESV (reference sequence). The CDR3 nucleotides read TGTGCCAGCAGCTCCGGGACAGGGGGGCAAGAGACCCAGTACTTC. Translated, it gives CASSSGTGGQETQYF. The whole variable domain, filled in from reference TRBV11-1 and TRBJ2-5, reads EAEVAQSPRYKITEKSQAVAFWCDPISGHATLYWYRQILGQGPELLVQFQDESVVDDSQLPKDRFSAERLKGVDSTLKIQPAELGDSAMYLCASSSGTGGQETQYFGPGTRLLVL.

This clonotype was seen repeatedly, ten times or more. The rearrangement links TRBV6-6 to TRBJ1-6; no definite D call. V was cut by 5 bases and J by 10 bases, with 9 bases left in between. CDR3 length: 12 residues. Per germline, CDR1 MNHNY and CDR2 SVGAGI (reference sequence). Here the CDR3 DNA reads TGTGCCAGCAGTAGCACTACCTCACCCCTCCACTTT. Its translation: CASSSTTSPLHF.

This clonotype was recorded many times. The CDR3 region is CASMEWSSNTGELFF. The CDR3 DNA is TGTGCCAGCATGGAGTGGTCTTCGAACACCGGGGAGCTGTTTTTT. The gene calls are TRBV7-9 and TRBJ2-2; D is ambiguous. Germline loops: CDR1 SEHNR, CDR2 FQNEAQ (reference sequence). V was trimmed by 7 bases and J by 0 bases, leaving 12 bases between them. The CDR3 loop spans 15 amino acids. The complete variable domain, with remaining parts taken from reference TRBV7-9 and TRBJ2-2, reads DTGVSQNPRHKITKRGQNVTFRCDPISEHNRLYWYRQTLGQGPEFLTYFQNEAQLEKSRLLSDRFSAERPKGSFSTLEIQRTEQGDSAMYLCASMEWSSNTGELFFGEGSRLTVL.

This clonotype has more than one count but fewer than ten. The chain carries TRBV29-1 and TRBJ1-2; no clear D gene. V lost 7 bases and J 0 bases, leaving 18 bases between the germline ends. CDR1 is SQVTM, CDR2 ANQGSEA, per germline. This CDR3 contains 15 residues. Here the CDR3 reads CSAPQSRGANYGYTF. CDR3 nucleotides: TGCAGCGCCCCCCAAAGCCGGGGAGCTAACTATGGCTACACCTTC. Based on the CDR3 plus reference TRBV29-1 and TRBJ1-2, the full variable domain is SAVISQKPSRDICQRGTSLTIQCQVDSQVTMMFWYRQQPGQSLTLIATANQGSEATYESGFVIDKFPISRPNLTFSTLTVSNMSPEDSSIYLCSAPQSRGANYGYTFGSGTRLTVV.

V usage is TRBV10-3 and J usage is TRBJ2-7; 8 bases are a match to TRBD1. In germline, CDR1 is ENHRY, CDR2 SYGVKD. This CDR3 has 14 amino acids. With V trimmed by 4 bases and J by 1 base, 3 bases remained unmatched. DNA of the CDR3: TGTGCCATCAGTGGTTGGGACAGGTCCTACGAGCAGTACTTC. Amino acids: CAISGWDRSYEQYF.